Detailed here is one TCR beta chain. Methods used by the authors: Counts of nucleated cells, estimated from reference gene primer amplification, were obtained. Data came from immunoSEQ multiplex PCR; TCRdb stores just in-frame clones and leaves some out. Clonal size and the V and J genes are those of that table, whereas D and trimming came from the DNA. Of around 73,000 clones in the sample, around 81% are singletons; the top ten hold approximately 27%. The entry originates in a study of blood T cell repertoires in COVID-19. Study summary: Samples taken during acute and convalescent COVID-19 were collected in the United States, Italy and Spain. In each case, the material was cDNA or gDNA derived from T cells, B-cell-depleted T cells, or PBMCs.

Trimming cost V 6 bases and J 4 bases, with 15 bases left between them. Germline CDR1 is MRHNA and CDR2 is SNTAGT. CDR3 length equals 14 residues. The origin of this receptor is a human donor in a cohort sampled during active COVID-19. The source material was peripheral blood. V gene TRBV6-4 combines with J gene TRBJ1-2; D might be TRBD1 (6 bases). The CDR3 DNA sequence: TGTGCCAGCAGCCCCGAAGGGGGAAGCTATGGCTACACCTTC. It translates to CASSPEGGSYGYTF.